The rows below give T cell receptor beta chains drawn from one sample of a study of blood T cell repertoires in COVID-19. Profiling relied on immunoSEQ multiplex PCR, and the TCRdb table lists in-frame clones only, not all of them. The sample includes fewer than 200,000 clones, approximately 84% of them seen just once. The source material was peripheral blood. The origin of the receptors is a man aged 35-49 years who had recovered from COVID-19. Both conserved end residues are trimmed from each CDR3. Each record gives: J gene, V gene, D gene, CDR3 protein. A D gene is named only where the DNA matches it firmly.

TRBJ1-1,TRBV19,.,ASSIGALVTEAF
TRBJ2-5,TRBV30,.,AWSVWARGETQY
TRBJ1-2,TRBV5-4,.,ASSTNRALVYGYT
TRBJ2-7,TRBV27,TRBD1,ASSTGTGIYEQY
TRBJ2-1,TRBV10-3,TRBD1,AISESATGGAYNEQF
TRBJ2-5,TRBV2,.,ASSVGVGGEETQY
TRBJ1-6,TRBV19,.,ASSMGVSSYNSPLH
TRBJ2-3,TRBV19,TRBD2,ASSISGLVSTDTQY
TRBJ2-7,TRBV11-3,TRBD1,ASSLRQGNEQY
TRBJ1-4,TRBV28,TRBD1,ASGQGGTNEKLF
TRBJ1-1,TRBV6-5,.,ASSQRIRLNTEAF
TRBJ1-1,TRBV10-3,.,ATAVDSEAF
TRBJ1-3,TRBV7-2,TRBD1,ASSLVGQYGNTIY
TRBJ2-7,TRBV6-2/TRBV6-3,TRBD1,ASSPTQGAVDEQY
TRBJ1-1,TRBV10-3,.,AITERDSGTEAF
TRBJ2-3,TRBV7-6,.,ASSLASENTQY
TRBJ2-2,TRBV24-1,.,ATSDDYTGELF
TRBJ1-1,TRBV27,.,ASSNNPGSTEAF
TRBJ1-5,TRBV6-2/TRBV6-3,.,ASSYSIYRPNQPQH
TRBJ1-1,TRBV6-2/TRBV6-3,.,ASSMITGFPEAF
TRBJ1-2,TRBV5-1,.,ASSLLDSAYGYT
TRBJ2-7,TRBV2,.,ASSGLGGYEQY
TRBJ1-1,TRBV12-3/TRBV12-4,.,ASGPLSAEAF
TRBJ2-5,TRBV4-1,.,ASSQDLSGSGETQY
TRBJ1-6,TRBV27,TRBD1,ASSGTVNSPLH
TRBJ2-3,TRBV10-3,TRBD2,AISESTGTSWADTQY
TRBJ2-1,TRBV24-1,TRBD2,ATSDRGLAGGGEQF
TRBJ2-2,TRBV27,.,ASSPSTGELF
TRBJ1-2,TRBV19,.,ASSISGSGYGYT
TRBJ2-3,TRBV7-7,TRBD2,ASSLGTSGSTDTQY
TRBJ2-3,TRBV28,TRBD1,ASSPTGTGFLDTQY
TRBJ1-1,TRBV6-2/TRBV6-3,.,ASSWGGTEAF
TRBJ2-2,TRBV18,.,ASSPPIRDTGELF
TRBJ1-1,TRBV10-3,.,AISEGQLDTEAF
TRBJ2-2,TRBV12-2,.,ASRLDLAGATNTGELF
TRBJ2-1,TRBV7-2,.,ASSPGGGGAFNEQF
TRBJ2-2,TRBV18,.,ASTWSGSDTGELF
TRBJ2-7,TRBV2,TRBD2,ASSSSGGATYEQY
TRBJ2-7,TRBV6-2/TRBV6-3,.,ASSSPLSPYEQY
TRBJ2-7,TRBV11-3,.,ASSLRTEQY
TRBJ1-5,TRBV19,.,ASSRQSHQPQH
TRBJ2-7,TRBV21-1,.,ASPSTDNSNYEQY
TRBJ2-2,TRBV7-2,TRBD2,ASSLESGEYTGELF
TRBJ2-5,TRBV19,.,ASETGDEEGTQY
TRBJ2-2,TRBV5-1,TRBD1,ASSTGTGVTGELF
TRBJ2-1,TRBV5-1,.,ASSFGGYNEQF
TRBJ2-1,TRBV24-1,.,ATSDLTQNDNEQF
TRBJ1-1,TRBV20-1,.,SASQGRTEAF
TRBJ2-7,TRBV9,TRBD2,ASSVGGLANYEQY
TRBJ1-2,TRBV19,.,ASSPGTNYGYT
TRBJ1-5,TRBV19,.,ASSRSTYSNQPQH